The 27 T cell receptor beta chains below come from one sample, sequenced in a study of regulatory T cells in long-lasting Graves disease. The time point here: newly diagnosed GD, antithyroid drugs for less than 3 months. PBMC-derived RNA was used for the TCR library. The authors built TCR beta libraries using iRepertoire HTBI primers and Arm-PCR of CDR3 regions. A single record per CDR3 protein comes from TCRdb applying MiXCR to the multiplex PCR reads. The sample lists approximately 230,000 distinct CDR3 sequences; around 16% were seen once. The sample here was peripheral blood mononuclear cells (PBMCs), taken at new diagnosis, from a patient treated with antithyroid drugs. The origin of the receptors is a female donor with Graves disease.

The J gene is TRBJ2-1, the V gene TRBV20-1; possibly TRBD1 for D (6 bases). Trimming removed 6 bases from V and 6 bases from J, with 15 bases in between. Per germline, CDR1 DFQATT and CDR2 SNEGSKA (reference sequence). This CDR3 spans 13 amino acids. CDR3 DNA: TGCAGTGCCAGCTTCCCAGGGGTCAATGAGCAGTTCTTC. Translation gives CSASFPGVNEQFF.

This clonotype was recorded at least ten times. The chain recombines TRBV28 with TRBJ1-1, with D unclear. CDR1 and CDR2 (germline): MDHEN, SYDVKM. The CDR3 is made up of 14 amino acids. V shed 3 bases and J shed 5 bases, with 13 bases lying between them. CDR3 nucleotides: TGTGCCAGCAGTTTCTTCCCGAGGACGACTGAAGCTTTCTTT. This encodes CASSFFPRTTEAFF.

A few counts support this clonotype. This chain links TRBV5-4 with TRBJ2-5; D remains ambiguous. Germline loops: CDR1 SGHNT, CDR2 YYREEE (reference sequence). This CDR3 has 12 residues. Trimming pared 4 bases from V and 2 bases from J, leaving 6 bases between. CDR3 coding DNA: TGTGCCAGCAGCACCGTACAAGAGACCCAGTACTTC. Its protein product is CASSTVQETQYF.

J is TRBJ1-2 and V is TRBV12-3 or TRBV12-4; no definite D call. Trimming removed 3 bases from V and 3 bases from J, with 11 bases in between. The CDR3 consists of 14 residues. CDR3 loop: CASSFNAADYGYTF. CDR3 coding DNA: TGTGCCAGCAGTTTTAACGCGGCGGACTATGGCTACACCTTC.

This sequence joins TRBV29-1 and TRBJ2-1; the D gene could be TRBD1 or TRBD2 (5 bases each). CDR1 and CDR2 from the germline V gene are SQVTM and ANQGSEA. Trimming took off 6 bases at V and 7 bases at J, with 16 bases between the two ends. This CDR3 is 13 amino acids long. The CDR3 nucleotides are TGCAGCGTCGTCCCACCCGAGGGGAATGAGCAGTTCTTC. This translates into CSVVPPEGNEQFF.

This clonotype has a handful of counts. The J gene is TRBJ2-5, the V gene TRBV6-1; TRBD2 agrees at 9 bases. V was pared by 6 bases and J by 5 bases, with 7 bases of the junction left unmatched. Germline V gene lookup returns CDR1 MNHNS and CDR2 SASEGT. The CDR3 runs to 14 residues. CDR3 protein: CASSSGLAMETQYF. The CDR3 DNA reads as TGTGCCAGCAGCTCGGGACTAGCTATGGAGACCCAGTACTTC.

A word on this clonotype: A single base separates this from a much larger clone, so it may be a read error. The genes are TRBV6-2 or TRBV6-3 and TRBJ2-7; 10 nucleotides line up with TRBD2. The CDR3 has 17 amino acids. V was clipped by 2 bases and J by 7 bases; unmatched bases: 14. Germline CDR1 and CDR2: MNHEY and SVGEGT. The CDR3 bases are TGTGCCAGCAGTTACCCGCTAGCGGGAGATGGGTACAATGAGCAGTACTTC. Translating gives CASSYPLAGDGYNEQYF.

This sequence joins TRBV19 and TRBJ2-7; TRBD1 matches 7 bases. This CDR3 contains 15 residues. The V and J ends lost 3 bases and 7 bases, in that order; junction bases with no gene match: 12. CDR1 and CDR2 (germline): LNHDA, SQIVND (reference sequence). The CDR3 DNA sequence: TGTGCCAGTAGTATGACCGGGACAGAATTCTTAGAGCAGTACTTC. Translated: CASSMTGTEFLEQYF.

This clonotype was recorded at least ten times. This rearrangement joins TRBV6-5 to TRBJ2-1; D is uncertain. The CDR3 is 12 amino acids. Trimming took off 4 bases at V and 7 bases at J, with 8 bases between the two ends. Per germline, CDR1 MNHEY and CDR2 SVGAGI. CDR3 sequence: CASSSPLNEQFF. The CDR3 DNA reads TGTGCCAGCAGTTCCCCGCTAAATGAGCAGTTCTTC.

Regarding this clonotype: A read error may account for a junction end that differs from germline. The chain carries TRBV6-4 and TRBJ1-2, with 8 bases aligning to TRBD1. Germline CDR1 reads MRHNA; CDR2 reads SNTAGT. The CDR3 is made up of 16 amino acids. The CDR3 DNA reads as TGTGCCAGCAGTTACTCCGTGGGCAGGGGGCGGGAAGGCTACACCTTC. It yields the protein CASSYSVGRGREGYTF.

This clonotype has a count of ten or more. V and J are TRBV5-6 and TRBJ2-1, with 9 positions matching TRBD2. J lost 8 bases, V lost 4 bases, and 13 bases had no gene match. This CDR3 is built from 16 residues. The V gene's germline CDR1 is SGHDT and CDR2 YYEEEE. The CDR3 region has the DNA TGTGCCAGCAGCCCCATGGGGGCGGGAGGGCAACATGAGCAGTTCTTC. Translating it yields CASSPMGAGGQHEQFF.

This clonotype was found many times. V and J are TRBV27 and TRBJ1-1; D might be TRBD1 (5 bases). V lost 6 bases and J lost 11, with 19 bases in between. There are 13 residues in the CDR3. Per the germline V gene, CDR1 is MNHEY and CDR2 is SMNVEV (reference sequence). CDR3 sequence reads: CASRGLEAPRAFF. Written as DNA, the CDR3 is TGTGCCAGCAGGGGACTTGAGGCTCCCAGGGCTTTCTTT.

This clonotype was found many times. The V and J genes are TRBV12-3 or TRBV12-4 and TRBJ2-5, with 8 nucleotides matching TRBD2. The CDR3 consists of 15 residues. Unmatched junction bases numbered 6, after V lost 5 bases and J lost 1 base. CDR3 protein: CASSRGGMVQETQYF. The CDR3 nucleotides read TGTGCCAGCAGTCGGGGGGGTATGGTCCAAGAGACCCAGTACTTC.

The count of this clonotype is one. The chain links TRBV7-9 to TRBJ1-1, with unresolved D. The germline V and J ends were trimmed by 0 bases and 3 bases, with 8 bases remaining between them. The CDR3 covers 14 residues. The germline gives CDR1 SEHNR, CDR2 FQNEAQ (reference sequence). CDR3 DNA sequence: TGTGCCAGCAGCTTAGCGGAGGGAGACACTGAAGCTTTCTTT. This codes for CASSLAEGDTEAFF.

This clonotype was observed at least ten times. The rearrangement joins TRBV20-1 to TRBJ2-3, with 10 bases lining up with TRBD2. V lost 8 bases and J lost 6; bases outside the gene matches: 20. The CDR3 loop spans 17 amino acids. Germline CDR1 reads DFQATT; CDR2 reads SNEGSKA (reference sequence). The CDR3 loop is CSTLALAGAGAGDTQYF. CDR3 coding DNA: TGCAGTACTCTGGCGCTAGCGGGAGCGGGAGCGGGCGATACGCAGTATTTT.

This clonotype was seen many times. The chain combines TRBV6-2 or TRBV6-3 with TRBJ1-6; TRBD1 matches 7 bases. Germline V gene lookup returns CDR1 MNHEY and CDR2 SVGEGT. Trimming cost V 5 bases and J 9 bases; bases outside gene matches: 7. There are 14 residues in the CDR3. The CDR3 sequence is CASSRQGVSSPLHF. CDR3 in DNA: TGTGCCAGCAGTCGACAGGGAGTAAGTTCACCCCTCCACTTT.

This chain links TRBV10-3 with TRBJ2-3; TRBD1 matches at 9 bases. Germline CDR1 is ENHRY and CDR2 is SYGVKD. The CDR3 contains 15 residues. V was pared by 6 bases and J by 6 bases, with 10 bases of the junction left unmatched. DNA for the CDR3: TGTGCCATCAGGCCCGGACAGGGGCAAATGGATACGCAGTATTTT. This sequence encodes CAIRPGQGQMDTQYF.

Ten or more counts support this clonotype. The gene calls are TRBV5-1 and TRBJ2-3; D possibly corresponds to TRBD2 (6 bases). V shed 0 bases and J shed 5 bases, with 13 bases lying between them. CDR1 SGHRS and CDR2 YFSETQ come from the germline V gene. The CDR3 is 15 amino acids. This chain's CDR3 is CASSLAGSREDTQYF. CDR3 bases: TGCGCCAGCAGCTTGGCCGGGAGCAGGGAAGATACGCAGTATTTT.

A note on this clonotype: This could be a read error, since a much larger clone is one nucleotide away. The chain joins TRBV6-2 or TRBV6-3 to TRBJ1-2; D unclear. V lost 6 bases and J lost 7, with 12 bases in between. Germline V gene sequence: CDR1 MNHEY, CDR2 SVGEGT. The CDR3 is made up of 12 amino acids. The CDR3 protein is CASSQGICGYTF. The DNA for the CDR3 is TGTGCCAGCAGCCAAGGGATCTGTGGCTACACCTTC.

This clonotype was seen more than once but under ten times. A much larger clone lies a single base off, so this may be a read error. This chain uses TRBV7-3 with TRBJ2-2; D is unresolved. This CDR3 spans 12 amino acids. Germline V CDR1 and CDR2: SGHTA, FQGTGA. The germline V and J ends were trimmed by 4 bases and 6 bases, with 6 bases remaining between them. The CDR3 protein is CASSSESGELFF. The CDR3 DNA follows: TGTGCCAGCAGCTCGGAGTCCGGGGAGCTGTTTTTT.

This clonotype was seen many times. The rearrangement uses TRBV25-1 and TRBJ2-7; no clear D gene. Looked up from germline, CDR1 is MGHDK and CDR2 is SYGVNS. V lost 0 bases to trimming and J lost 0 bases, with 6 bases between them. The CDR3 has 14 residues. The CDR3 sequence is CASSEYGNSYEQYF. The CDR3 coding sequence is TGTGCCAGCAGTGAATATGGGAACTCCTACGAGCAGTACTTC.

In its sample, this clonotype was seen many times. This chain links TRBV5-1 with TRBJ2-1; 8 nucleotides line up with TRBD2. Germline trimming cut 0 bases from V and 8 bases from J; bases unmatched to any gene: 4. This CDR3 has 14 amino acids. Germline V lookup: CDR1 SGHRS, CDR2 YFSETQ. The CDR3 is CASSLAAGRDEQFF. The CDR3 bases are TGCGCCAGCAGCTTGGCGGCCGGGAGGGATGAGCAGTTCTTC.

This clonotype appeared a few times. V and J are TRBV19 and TRBJ2-2; TRBD1 matches 10 bases. Trimming took 2 bases from V and 4 from J; bases not matched to a gene: 1. This CDR3 has 15 amino acids. The germline gives CDR1 LNHDA, CDR2 SQIVND (reference sequence). In nucleotides, the CDR3 is TGTGCCAGTAGTATATGGACAGGGGGCACCGGGGAGCTGTTTTTT. It codes for CASSIWTGGTGELFF.

Comment on this clonotype: This may come from a read error, since a much larger clone is one base off. The CDR3 DNA follows: TGTGCCAGCAGTTTAAGCGTGGAGGAGCTGCTTTTT. Translation: CASSLSVEELLF. J is TRBJ2-2 and V is TRBV12-3 or TRBV12-4, with D maybe TRBD2 (5 bases). The CDR3 extends over 12 amino acids.

This chain joins TRBV7-2 and TRBJ2-7, with TRBD1 as a possible D gene (6 bases). The germline V gene has CDR1 SGHTA and CDR2 FQGNSA. The CDR3 has 13 residues. Between the trimmed V and J ends, which lost 5 bases and 1 base, there was a span of 9 bases. The CDR3 bases are TGTGCCAGCAGCATGGACAGTTCCTACGAGCAGTACTTC. Translating gives CASSMDSSYEQYF.

This clonotype was detected many times. This chain uses TRBV12-3 or TRBV12-4 with TRBJ2-5, with 12 bases matching TRBD2. CDR3 length: 17 residues. V lost 5 bases and J lost 4; bases outside the gene matches: 11. The DNA for the CDR3 is TGTGCCAGCAGTCCCCATTCTAGCGGGAGGGCCGCAGAGACCCAGTACTTC. Translating it yields CASSPHSSGRAAETQYF.

This clonotype was seen at least ten times. This sequence joins TRBV5-8 and TRBJ1-1; TRBD1 agrees at 8 bases. The CDR3 runs to 13 residues. Germline CDR1 is SGHTS and CDR2 is YDEGEE. With V trimmed by 2 bases and J by 5 bases, 2 bases remained unmatched. CDR3 sequence: CASSFDRGTEAFF. CDR3 DNA sequence: TGTGCCAGCAGCTTTGACAGGGGAACTGAAGCTTTCTTT.